The present T cell receptor beta chain was sequenced within a study of CD8 T cells in ankylosing spondylitis. Regarding the study as a whole: Prior work had noted some motif variants in reactive arthritis blood and synovial fluid. A TCR beta motif of roughly 8 highly homologous variants seemed to mark ankylosing spondylitis blood. Disease-linked clones were reportedly significantly enriched in matched ankylosing spondylitis synovial fluid.

This clonotype was observed at least ten times. Its antigen is unknown. Quantitative 5'-RACE was performed with molecular barcodes, and it yielded the TCR beta libraries. TCRdb analysed the 5' RACE reads with MiXCR anew, one entry per CDR3 protein. In the table there are 350,000 or so distinct CDR3 sequences, around 8% of which are singletons. CDR1 is SQVTM and CDR2 is ANQGSEA in the germline V gene. Trimming cost V 4 bases and J 0 bases, with 9 bases left between them. The CDR3 spans 13 residues. The gene calls are TRBV29-1 and TRBJ2-5; TRBD1 is a possible D gene (6 bases). This TCR came from a male donor with ankylosing spondylitis. What was sequenced was blood, either unsorted or a sorted T cell fraction (not recorded which). CDR3 in amino acids: CSVVGTYQETQYF. The CDR3 DNA is TGCAGCGTTGTGGGGACATACCAAGAGACCCAGTACTTC. Filled out from reference TRBV29-1 and TRBJ2-5, the complete variable domain reads SAVISQKPSRDICQRGTSLTIQCQVDSQVTMMFWYRQQPGQSLTLIATANQGSEATYESGFVIDKFPISRPNLTFSTLTVSNMSPEDSSIYLCSVVGTYQETQYFGPGTRLLVL.